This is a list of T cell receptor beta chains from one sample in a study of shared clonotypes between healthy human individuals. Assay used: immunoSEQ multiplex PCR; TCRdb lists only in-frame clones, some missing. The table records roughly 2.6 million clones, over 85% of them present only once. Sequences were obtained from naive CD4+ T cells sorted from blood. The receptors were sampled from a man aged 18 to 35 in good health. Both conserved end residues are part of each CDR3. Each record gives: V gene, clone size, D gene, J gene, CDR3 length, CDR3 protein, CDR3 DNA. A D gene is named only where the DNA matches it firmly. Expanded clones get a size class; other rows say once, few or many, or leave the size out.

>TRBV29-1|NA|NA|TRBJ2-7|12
CSAIQAPYEQYF
TGCAGCGCCATACAGGCACCCTACGAGCAGTACTTC
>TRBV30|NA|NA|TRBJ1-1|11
CAWSPVTEAFF
TGTGCCTGGAGTCCGGTAACTGAAGCTTTCTTT
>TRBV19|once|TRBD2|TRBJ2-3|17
CASSSSVAGALTDTQYF
TGTGCCAGTAGTTCTTCCGTAGCGGGGGCCCTCACAGATACGCAGTATTTT
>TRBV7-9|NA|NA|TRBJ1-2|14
CASSPTEANYGYTF
TGTGCCAGCAGCCCAACCGAAGCTAACTATGGCTACACCTTC
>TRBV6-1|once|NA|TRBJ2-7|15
CASTGDGTPSYEQYF
TGTGCCAGCACGGGAGACGGGACGCCTTCCTACGAGCAGTACTTC
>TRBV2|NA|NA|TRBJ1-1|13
CASNGWMNTEAFF
TGTGCCAGCAACGGATGGATGAACACTGAAGCTTTCTTT
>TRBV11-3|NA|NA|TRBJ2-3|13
CASSLGPKGTQYF
TGTGCCAGCAGCCTCGGACCCAAAGGTACGCAGTATTTT
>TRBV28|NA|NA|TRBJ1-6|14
CASSLGGRFSPLHF
TGTGCCAGCAGTCTTGGGGGGCGCTTTTCACCCCTCCACTTT
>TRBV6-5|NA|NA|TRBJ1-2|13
CASKRTEGYGYTF
TGTGCCAGCAAGCGGACAGAGGGATATGGCTACACCTTC
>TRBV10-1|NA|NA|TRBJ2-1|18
CASSGPPVGVKSYNEQFF
TGCGCCAGCAGCGGACCACCAGTCGGGGTGAAAAGTTACAATGAGCAGTTCTTC
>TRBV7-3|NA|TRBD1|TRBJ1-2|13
CASSLRQGGGYTF
TGTGCCAGCAGCCTCCGACAGGGTGGAGGCTACACCTTC
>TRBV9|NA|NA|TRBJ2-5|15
CASSLGGLRQETQYF
TGTGCCAGCAGCTTAGGGGGACTGCGACAAGAGACCCAGTACTTC
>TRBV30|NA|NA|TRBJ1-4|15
CAWNDGSSQGEKLFF
TGTGCCTGGAATGATGGGTCCAGCCAGGGAGAAAAACTGTTTTTT
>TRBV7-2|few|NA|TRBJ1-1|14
CASSPGRGNTEAFF
TGTGCCAGCAGCCCAGGCAGGGGGAACACTGAAGCTTTCTTT
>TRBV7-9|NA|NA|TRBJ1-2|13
CASSLAGGSGYTF
TGTGCCAGCAGCCTTGCTGGGGGTAGTGGCTACACCTTC
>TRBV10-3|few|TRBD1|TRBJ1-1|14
CAISRGTGDTEAFF
TGTGCCATCAGTCGTGGGACAGGAGACACTGAAGCTTTCTTT
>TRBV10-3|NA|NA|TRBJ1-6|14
CAISGQGSGSPLHF
TGTGCCATCAGTGGGCAGGGCTCGGGATCACCCCTCCACTTT
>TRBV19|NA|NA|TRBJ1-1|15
CASGTEELGGTEAFF
TGTGCCAGCGGAACGGAGGAGCTCGGGGGCACTGAAGCTTTCTTT
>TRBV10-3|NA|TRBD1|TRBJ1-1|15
CAIRWAGGQGFEAFF
TGTGCCATCAGGTGGGCCGGGGGACAGGGCTTTGAAGCTTTCTTT
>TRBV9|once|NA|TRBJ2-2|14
CASSLDINTGELFF
TGTGCCAGCAGCCTCGACATCAACACCGGGGAGCTGTTTTTT
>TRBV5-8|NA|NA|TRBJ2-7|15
CASSLQGYGSYEQYF
TGTGCCAGCAGCTTACAAGGGTATGGCTCCTACGAGCAGTACTTC
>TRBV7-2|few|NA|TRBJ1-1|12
CASGGTHTEAFF
TGTGCCAGCGGCGGGACACACACTGAAGCTTTCTTT
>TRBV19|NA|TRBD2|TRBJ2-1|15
CASSIGGTSVQEQFF
TGTGCCAGTAGTATAGGGGGAACTAGCGTCCAAGAGCAGTTCTTC
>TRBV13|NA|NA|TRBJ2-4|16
CASSPRGAGTKNIQYF
TGTGCCAGCAGCCCCCGGGGGGCCGGGACCAAAAACATTCAGTACTTC
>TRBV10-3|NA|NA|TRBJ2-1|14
CAIRDSGAYNEQFF
TGTGCCATCAGGGATAGCGGCGCCTACAATGAGCAGTTCTTC
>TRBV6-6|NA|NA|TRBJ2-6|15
CASSFSSSGANVLTF
TGTGCCAGCAGTTTTTCCAGCTCTGGGGCCAACGTCCTGACTTTC
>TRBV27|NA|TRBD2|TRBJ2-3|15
CASYTSGRYTDTQYF
TGTGCCAGCTATACTAGCGGGCGATACACAGATACGCAGTATTTT
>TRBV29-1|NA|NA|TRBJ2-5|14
CSVSGRISQETQYF
TGCAGCGTTTCAGGGAGGATTTCCCAAGAGACCCAGTACTTC
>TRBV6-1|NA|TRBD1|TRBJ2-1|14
CASIWTGGYNEQFF
TGTGCCAGCATTTGGACAGGGGGGTACAATGAGCAGTTCTTC
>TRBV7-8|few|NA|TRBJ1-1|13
CASSLGQNTEAFF
TGTGCCAGCAGCTTAGGACAGAACACTGAAGCTTTCTTT